One and the same sample provided the 20 T cell receptor beta chains below, sequenced in a study of spatial heterogeneity in lung cancer. TCRdb called the 5' RACE reads again in MiXCR, with one record for every CDR3 protein. Seen here are about 23,000 distinct CDR3 sequences, 4% to 5% observed once, and the top ten hold about 5%. The time point here: sample taken at primary tumor resection. Whole RNA, which was extracted from tumor, nontumor lung tissue or frozen PBMC, was sequenced without any cell sorting. This specimen consisted of PBMCs, obtained at surgery. These TCRs come from a male donor with early-stage non-small cell lung cancer.

This clonotype was recorded many times. V and J are TRBV29-1 and TRBJ1-1; D not resolved. The germline V gene has CDR1 SQVTM and CDR2 ANQGSEA. The CDR3 sequence is 11 residues long. The V end was cut by 4 bases, the J end by 5 bases, with 8 bases between. CDR3 coding DNA: TGCAGCGTTGGTAGGGCGACTGAAGCTTTCTTT. It yields the protein CSVGRATEAFF. Full variable domain (outside the CDR3, taken from reference TRBV29-1 and TRBJ1-1): SAVISQKPSRDICQRGTSLTIQCQVDSQVTMMFWYRQQPGQSLTLIATANQGSEATYESGFVIDKFPISRPNLTFSTLTVSNMSPEDSSIYLCSVGRATEAFFGQGTRLTVV.

This clonotype occurred many times. The V gene is TRBV20-1, the J gene TRBJ2-2; D is uncertain. CDR1 and CDR2 from the germline V gene are DFQATT and SNEGSKA (reference sequence). This CDR3 contains 15 residues. The V end was cut by 3 bases, the J end by 3 bases, with 14 bases between. CDR3 DNA sequence: TGCAGTGCTAGGGGCAGCCGGTGGGACACCGGGGAGCTGTTTTTT. Protein sequence: CSARGSRWDTGELFF.

This clonotype was counted a few times. A much larger clone differs by one base, so this may be a read error. The genes are TRBV28 and TRBJ1-1; D is uncertain. Germline V gene lookup returns CDR1 MDHEN and CDR2 SYDVKM. The CDR3 runs 14 residues. The germline V and J ends were trimmed by 6 bases and 3 bases, with 14 bases remaining between them. In DNA, the CDR3 is TGTGCCAGCAGGCCCCCGAACAAGGACACTGAAGCTTTCTTT. This encodes CASRPPNKDTEAFF.

This clonotype is medium-sized within its sample. The rearrangement uses TRBV12-3 or TRBV12-4 and TRBJ1-5; 7 bases are a match to TRBD1. The CDR3 has 15 residues. V lost 5 bases, J lost 2 bases, and 6 bases stayed unmatched. The CDR3 DNA follows: TGTGCCAGCAGTCCCCGACAGGGTGGCAATCAGCCCCAGCATTTT. Amino acid sequence: CASSPRQGGNQPQHF.

This clonotype was seen at least ten times. The chain employs TRBV19 and TRBJ2-1; the match to TRBD1 covers 9 bases. This CDR3 comprises 14 residues. Germline V gene data show CDR1 as LNHDA and CDR2 as SQIVND (reference sequence). The trim removed 10 bases at V and 3 bases at J, leaving 7 bases unmatched. The CDR3 spells CATTRDRDYNEQFF. The CDR3 coding sequence is TGTGCCACAACCCGGGACAGGGACTACAATGAGCAGTTCTTC. Variable domain in full (rest from reference TRBV19 and TRBJ2-1): DGGITQSPKYLFRKEGQNVTLSCEQNLNHDAMYWYRQDPGQGLRLIYYSQIVNDFQKGDIAEGYSVSREKKESFPLTVTSAQKNPTAFYLCATTRDRDYNEQFFGPGTRLTVL.

This clonotype came up a few times. The chain couples TRBV7-3 to TRBJ1-1; no reliable D call. Per the germline V gene, CDR1 is SGHTA and CDR2 is FQGTGA. CDR3 length: 13 amino acids. V dropped 0 bases and J dropped 1 base, with 3 bases sitting between them. The DNA of the CDR3 is TGTGCCAGCAGCTTAACGCAGAACACTGAAGCTTTCTTT. Amino acid sequence: CASSLTQNTEAFF.

At least ten counts were recorded for this clonotype. This rearrangement joins TRBV25-1 to TRBJ2-2; D might be TRBD1 (6 bases). V gave up 6 bases and J gave up 0 bases, with 14 bases separating them. The CDR3 covers 16 residues. Germline assignment: CDR1 MGHDK and CDR2 SYGVNS. The CDR3 DNA reads TGTGCCAGCAGCGAACTGACAGGCGCGAACACCGGGGAGCTGTTTTTT. Amino acid sequence: CASSELTGANTGELFF.

This clonotype is labeled medium-sized. This rearrangement joins TRBV18 to TRBJ2-5; 7 nucleotides line up with TRBD1. The V gene end was trimmed by 3 bases and the J gene end by 3 bases; junction bases not matched to a gene: 4. Germline V gene lookup returns CDR1 KGHSH and CDR2 LQKENI. This CDR3 has 14 residues. The CDR3 sequence: CASSPSQGKETQYF. CDR3 DNA: TGTGCCAGCTCACCGTCACAGGGGAAAGAGACCCAGTACTTC. The whole variable domain, remainder taken from reference TRBV18 and TRBJ2-5, is NAGVMQNPRHLVRRRGQEARLRCSPMKGHSHVYWYRQLPEEGLKFMVYLQKENIIDESGMPKERFSAEFPKEGPSILRIQQVVRGDSAAYFCASSPSQGKETQYFGPGTRLLVL.

This clonotype was detected ten times or more. The chain has TRBV12-3 or TRBV12-4 and TRBJ2-2; no definite D call. Deletions cut 3 bases from V and 5 bases from J, with 10 bases between. This CDR3 region has 14 residues. The CDR3 coding sequence is TGTGCCAGCAGTTTGGGTCTTCTGACCGGGGAGCTGTTTTTT. It encodes CASSLGLLTGELFF.

The table lists this clonotype with many counts. The rearrangement uses TRBV28 and TRBJ1-2; D uncertain. Trimming shortened V by 3 bases and J by 4 bases, and 9 bases separated the two germline ends. Germline CDR1 and CDR2: MDHEN and SYDVKM. This CDR3 has 13 residues. CDR3 in DNA: TGTGCCAGCAGTTTCCAACAGATCTATGGCTACACCTTC. It specifies CASSFQQIYGYTF.

This clonotype was seen ten or more times. The rearrangement links TRBV7-8 to TRBJ2-1, with D unresolved. Germline-derived CDR1 and CDR2 are SGHVS and FQNEAQ. V shed 0 bases and J shed 4 bases, with 7 bases lying between them. CDR3 length: 14 amino acids. The CDR3, as DNA: TGTGCCAGCAGCTTAGCGGGCAGATACAATGAGCAGTTCTTC. It encodes CASSLAGRYNEQFF.

This clonotype was seen repeatedly, ten times or more. V usage is TRBV5-1 and J usage is TRBJ2-2; D ambiguous. Germline CDR1 and CDR2: SGHRS and YFSETQ. This CDR3 has 15 amino acids. Trimming cost V 1 base and J 0 bases, with 7 bases left between them. The CDR3 bases are TGCGCCAGCAGCTTGTATGGCGCGAACACCGGGGAGCTGTTTTTT. As protein: CASSLYGANTGELFF.

This clonotype showed up many times. This CDR3 reads CATSDFYNEQFF. The DNA for the CDR3 is TGTGCCACCAGTGATTTCTACAATGAGCAGTTCTTC. The chain links TRBV24-1 to TRBJ2-1; D remains unclear. Germline loops: CDR1 KGHDR, CDR2 SFDVKD. The CDR3 consists of 12 residues. The V gene lost 1 base and the J gene lost 3 bases, with 0 bases spanning the gap.

This clonotype was seen ten or more times. J is TRBJ2-6 and V is TRBV4-3; 8 bases are shared with TRBD1. The length of the CDR3 is 18 residues. Germline lookup yields CDR1 LGHNA and CDR2 YSLEER. V dropped 0 bases and J dropped 4; count of bases not matched to a gene: 8. This CDR3 reads CASSQDSNRGSGANVLTF. The CDR3 DNA is TGCGCCAGCAGCCAAGATAGTAACAGGGGGTCCGGGGCCAACGTCCTGACTTTC.

The rearrangement uses TRBV18 and TRBJ1-1, with 9 positions matching TRBD1. This CDR3 has 15 amino acids. Germline assignment: CDR1 KGHSH and CDR2 LQKENI. After removal of 3 bases from V and 4 bases from J, the junction contained 6 bases not matched to a gene. This CDR3 reads CASSPEQGAGTEAFF. CDR3 nucleotide sequence: TGTGCCAGCTCACCGGAACAGGGGGCCGGCACTGAAGCTTTCTTT.

This clonotype was observed many times. The chain recombines TRBV30 with TRBJ2-2; D unclear. The CDR3 runs to 14 residues. With 0 bases removed from V and 0 bases from J, the gap between germline ends came to 5 bases. Germline CDR1 reads GTSNPN; CDR2 reads SVGIG (reference sequence). The CDR3 nucleotides are TGTGCCTGGAGTGTAGGTGCGAACACCGGGGAGCTGTTTTTT. Amino acids: CAWSVGANTGELFF.

This clonotype showed up many times. J is TRBJ1-4 and V is TRBV5-5, with TRBD1 as a possible D gene (5 bases). V gave up 7 bases and J gave up 8 bases, with 15 bases separating them. CDR1 and CDR2 (germline): SGHKS, YYEKEE (reference sequence). The CDR3 extends over 13 amino acids. This chain's CDR3 is CASAAWQGEKLFF. The CDR3 DNA follows: TGTGCCAGCGCTGCATGGCAGGGCGAAAAACTGTTTTTT.

At least ten counts were recorded for this clonotype. The chain has TRBV13 and TRBJ2-7, with TRBD2 matching 11 bases. The V and J ends lost 6 bases and 4 bases, in that order; junction bases with no gene match: 32. This CDR3 region has 23 residues. Germline V gene data show CDR1 as PRHDT and CDR2 as FYEKMQ (reference sequence). The chain's CDR3 is CASRRLIGRNRTSTSGSAYEQYF. The CDR3 bases are TGTGCCAGCAGGAGATTAATCGGACGGAACCGAACCTCTACTAGCGGGAGTGCGTACGAGCAGTACTTC.

This clonotype was recorded at least ten times. The chain is built from TRBV6-1 and TRBJ2-3; 9 nucleotides agree with TRBD1. This CDR3 region has 12 residues. Per the germline V gene, CDR1 is MNHNS and CDR2 is SASEGT. V lost 6 bases, J lost 8 bases, and 3 bases stayed unmatched. CDR3 amino acids: CASRGTGLTQYF. CDR3 coding DNA: TGTGCCAGCAGGGGGACAGGGCTTACGCAGTATTTT.

This clonotype was counted ten times or more. The rearrangement uses TRBV16 and TRBJ2-7; no clear D gene. This CDR3 contains 14 residues. Germline V gene data show CDR1 as KGHSY and CDR2 as FQNENV. With 0 bases removed from V and 1 base from J, the gap between germline ends came to 7 bases. DNA of the CDR3: TGTGCCAGCAGCCAATCGGCAGGTTCCTACGAGCAGTACTTC. Translating it yields CASSQSAGSYEQYF.